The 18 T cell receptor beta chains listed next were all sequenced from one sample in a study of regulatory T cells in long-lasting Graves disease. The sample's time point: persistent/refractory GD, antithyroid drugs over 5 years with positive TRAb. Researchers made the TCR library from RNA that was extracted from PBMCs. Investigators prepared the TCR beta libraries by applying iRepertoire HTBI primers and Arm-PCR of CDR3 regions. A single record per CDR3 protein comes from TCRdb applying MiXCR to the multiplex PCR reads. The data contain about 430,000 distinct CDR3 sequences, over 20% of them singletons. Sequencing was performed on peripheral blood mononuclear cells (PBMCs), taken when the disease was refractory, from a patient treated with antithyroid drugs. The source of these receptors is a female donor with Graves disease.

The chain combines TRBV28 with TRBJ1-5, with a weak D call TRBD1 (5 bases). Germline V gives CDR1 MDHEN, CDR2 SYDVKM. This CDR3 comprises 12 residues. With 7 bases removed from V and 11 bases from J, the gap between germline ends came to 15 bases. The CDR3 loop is CASTTTFRAQHF. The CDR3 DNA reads TGTGCCAGCACCACCACATTCAGGGCCCAGCATTTT.

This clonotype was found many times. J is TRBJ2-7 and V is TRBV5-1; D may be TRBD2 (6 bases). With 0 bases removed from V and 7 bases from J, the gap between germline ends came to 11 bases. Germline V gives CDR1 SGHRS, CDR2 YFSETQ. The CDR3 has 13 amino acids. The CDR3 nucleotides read TGCGCCAGCAGCTTGGGTGGCGGGACTGAGCAGTACTTC. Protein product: CASSLGGGTEQYF.

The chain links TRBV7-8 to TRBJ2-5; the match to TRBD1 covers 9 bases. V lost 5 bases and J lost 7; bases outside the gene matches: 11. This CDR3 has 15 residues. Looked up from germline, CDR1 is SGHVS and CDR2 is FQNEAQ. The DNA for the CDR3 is TGTGCCAGCAGCCCGACAGGCCGGGACAGGGTGACCCAGTACTTC. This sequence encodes CASSPTGRDRVTQYF.

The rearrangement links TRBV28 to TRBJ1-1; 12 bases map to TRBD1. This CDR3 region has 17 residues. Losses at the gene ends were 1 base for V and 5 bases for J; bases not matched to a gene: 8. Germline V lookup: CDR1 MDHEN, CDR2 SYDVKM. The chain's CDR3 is CASSLSGTGGARTEAFF. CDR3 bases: TGTGCCAGCAGTTTATCCGGGACAGGGGGCGCGCGGACTGAAGCTTTCTTT.

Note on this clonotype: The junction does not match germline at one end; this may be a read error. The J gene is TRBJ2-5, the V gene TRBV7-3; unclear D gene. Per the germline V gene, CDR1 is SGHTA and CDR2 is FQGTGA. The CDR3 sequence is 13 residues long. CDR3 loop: CANSFDREETQYF. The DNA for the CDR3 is TGTGCCAACAGCTTCGACCGGGAAGAGACCCAGTACTTC.

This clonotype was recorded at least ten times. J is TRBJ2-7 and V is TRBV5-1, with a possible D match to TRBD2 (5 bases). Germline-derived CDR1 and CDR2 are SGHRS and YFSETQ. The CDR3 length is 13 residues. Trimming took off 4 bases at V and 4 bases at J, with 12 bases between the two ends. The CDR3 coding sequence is TGCGCCAGCAGCATGGACTGGATTTACGAGCAGTACTTC. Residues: CASSMDWIYEQYF.

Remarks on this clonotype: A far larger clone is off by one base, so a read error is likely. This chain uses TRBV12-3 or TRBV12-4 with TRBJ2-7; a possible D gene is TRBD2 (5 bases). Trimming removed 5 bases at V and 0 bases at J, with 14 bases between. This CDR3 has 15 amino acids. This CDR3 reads CASSPRRSSSYEQYF. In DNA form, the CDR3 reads TGTGCCAGCAGTCCCCGGAGGTCAAGCTCCTACGAGCAGTACTTC.

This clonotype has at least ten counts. CDR3 sequence: CASTAATSNQPQHF. DNA of the CDR3: TGTGCCAGCACCGCGGCAACTAGCAATCAGCCCCAGCATTTT. The chain is built from TRBV2 and TRBJ1-5; no reliable D call. CDR3 length equals 14 residues. Trimming removed 7 bases from V and 0 bases from J, with 10 bases in between. CDR1 is SNHLY and CDR2 is FYNNEI in the germline V gene.

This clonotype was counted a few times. The CDR3 is CASSDPVRQGAWGYTF. For the CDR3, the DNA is TGTGCCAGCAGTGACCCCGTTCGACAGGGGGCGTGGGGCTACACCTTC. The V gene is TRBV6-1, the J gene TRBJ1-2, with TRBD1 matching over 10 bases. Looked up from germline, CDR1 is MNHNS and CDR2 is SASEGT. The CDR3 sequence is 16 residues long. Trimming at V came to 3 bases and at J to 8 bases, leaving 12 bases not matched to a gene.

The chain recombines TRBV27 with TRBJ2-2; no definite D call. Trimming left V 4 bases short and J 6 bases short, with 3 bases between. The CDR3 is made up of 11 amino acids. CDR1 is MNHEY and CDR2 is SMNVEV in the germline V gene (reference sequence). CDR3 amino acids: CASSWAGELFF. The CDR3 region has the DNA TGTGCCAGCAGTTGGGCCGGGGAGCTGTTTTTT.

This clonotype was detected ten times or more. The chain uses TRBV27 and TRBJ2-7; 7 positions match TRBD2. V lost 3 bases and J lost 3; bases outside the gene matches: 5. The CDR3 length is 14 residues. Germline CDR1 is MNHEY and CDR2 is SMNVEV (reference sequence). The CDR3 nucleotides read TGTGCCAGCAGTTTTCAGCGGGAAAACTACGAGCAGTACTTC. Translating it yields CASSFQRENYEQYF.

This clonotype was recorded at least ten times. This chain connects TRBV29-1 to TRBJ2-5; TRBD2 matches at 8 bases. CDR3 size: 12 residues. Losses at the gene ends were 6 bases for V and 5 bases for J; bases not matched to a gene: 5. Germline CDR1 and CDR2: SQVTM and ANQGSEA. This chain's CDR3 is CSVEGLGETQYF. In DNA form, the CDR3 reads TGCAGCGTAGAGGGACTAGGGGAGACCCAGTACTTC.

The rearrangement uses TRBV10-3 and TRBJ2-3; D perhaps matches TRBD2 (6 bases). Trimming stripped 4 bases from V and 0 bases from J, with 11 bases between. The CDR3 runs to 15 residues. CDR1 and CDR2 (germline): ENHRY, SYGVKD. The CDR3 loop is CAISGSGPSTDTQYF. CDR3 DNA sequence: TGTGCCATCAGTGGGAGCGGGCCGAGCACAGATACGCAGTATTTT.

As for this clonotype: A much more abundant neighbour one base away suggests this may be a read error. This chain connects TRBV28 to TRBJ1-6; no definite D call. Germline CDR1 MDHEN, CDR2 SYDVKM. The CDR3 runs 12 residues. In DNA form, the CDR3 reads TGTGTCAGCACCCTCTCCCACTCACCCCTCCACTTT. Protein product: CVSTLSHSPLHF.

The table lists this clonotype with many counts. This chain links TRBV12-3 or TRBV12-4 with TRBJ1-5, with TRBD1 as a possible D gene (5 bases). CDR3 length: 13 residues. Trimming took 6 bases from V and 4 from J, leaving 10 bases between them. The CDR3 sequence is CASSLQGNQPQHF. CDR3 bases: TGTGCCAGCAGCTTGCAGGGAAATCAGCCCCAGCATTTT.

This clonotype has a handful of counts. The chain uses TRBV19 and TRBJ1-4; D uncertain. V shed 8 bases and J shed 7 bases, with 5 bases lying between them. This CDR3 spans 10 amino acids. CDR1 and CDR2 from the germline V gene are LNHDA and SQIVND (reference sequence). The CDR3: CASLGEKLFF. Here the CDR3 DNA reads TGTGCCAGTCTCGGTGAAAAACTGTTTTTT.

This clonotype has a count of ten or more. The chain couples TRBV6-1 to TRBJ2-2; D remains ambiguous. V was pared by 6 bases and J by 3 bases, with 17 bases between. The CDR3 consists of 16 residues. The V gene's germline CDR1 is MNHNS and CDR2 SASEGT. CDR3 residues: CASSENLGWDTGELFF. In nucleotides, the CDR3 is TGTGCCAGCAGCGAGAACTTGGGGTGGGACACCGGGGAGCTGTTTTTT.

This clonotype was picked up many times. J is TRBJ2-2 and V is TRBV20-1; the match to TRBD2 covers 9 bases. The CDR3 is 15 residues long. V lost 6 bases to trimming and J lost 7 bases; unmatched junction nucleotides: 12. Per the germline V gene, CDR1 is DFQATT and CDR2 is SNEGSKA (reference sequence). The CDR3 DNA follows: TGCAGTGCCCGGTTCGCGGGAGGGCCGGACGGGGAGCTGTTTTTT. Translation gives CSARFAGGPDGELFF.